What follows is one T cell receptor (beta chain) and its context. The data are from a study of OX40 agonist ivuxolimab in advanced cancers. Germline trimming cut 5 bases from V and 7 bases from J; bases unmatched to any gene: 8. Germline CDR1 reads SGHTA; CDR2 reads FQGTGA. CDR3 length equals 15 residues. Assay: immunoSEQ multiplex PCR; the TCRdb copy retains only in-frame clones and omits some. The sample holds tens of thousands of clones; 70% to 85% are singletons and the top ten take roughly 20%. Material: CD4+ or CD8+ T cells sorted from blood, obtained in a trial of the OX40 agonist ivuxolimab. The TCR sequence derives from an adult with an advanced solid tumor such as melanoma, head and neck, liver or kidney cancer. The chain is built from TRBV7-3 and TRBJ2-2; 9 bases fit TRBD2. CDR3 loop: CASSELAGLGGELFF. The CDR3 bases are TGTGCCAGCAGCGAACTAGCGGGCTTGGGCGGGGAGCTGTTTTTT.